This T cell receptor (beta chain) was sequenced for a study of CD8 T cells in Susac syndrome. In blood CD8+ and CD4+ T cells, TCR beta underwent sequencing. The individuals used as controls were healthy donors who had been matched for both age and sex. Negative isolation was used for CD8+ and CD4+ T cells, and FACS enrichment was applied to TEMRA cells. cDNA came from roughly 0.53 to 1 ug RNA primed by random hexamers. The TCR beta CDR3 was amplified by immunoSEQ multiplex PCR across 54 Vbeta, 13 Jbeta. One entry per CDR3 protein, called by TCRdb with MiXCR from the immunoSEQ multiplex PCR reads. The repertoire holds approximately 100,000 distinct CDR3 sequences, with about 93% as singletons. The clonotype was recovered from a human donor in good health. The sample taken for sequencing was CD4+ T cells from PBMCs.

CDR3 residues: CASSGKGVVEFYEQYF. As DNA, the CDR3 is TGTGCCAGCAGTGGTAAGGGAGTAGTTGAATTCTACGAGCAGTACTTC. V is TRBV6-4 and J is TRBJ2-7; D perhaps matches TRBD2 (5 bases). The CDR3 length is 16 residues. Per the germline V gene, CDR1 is MRHNA and CDR2 is SNTAGT. V was clipped by 4 bases and J by 3 bases, with 19 bases between them.